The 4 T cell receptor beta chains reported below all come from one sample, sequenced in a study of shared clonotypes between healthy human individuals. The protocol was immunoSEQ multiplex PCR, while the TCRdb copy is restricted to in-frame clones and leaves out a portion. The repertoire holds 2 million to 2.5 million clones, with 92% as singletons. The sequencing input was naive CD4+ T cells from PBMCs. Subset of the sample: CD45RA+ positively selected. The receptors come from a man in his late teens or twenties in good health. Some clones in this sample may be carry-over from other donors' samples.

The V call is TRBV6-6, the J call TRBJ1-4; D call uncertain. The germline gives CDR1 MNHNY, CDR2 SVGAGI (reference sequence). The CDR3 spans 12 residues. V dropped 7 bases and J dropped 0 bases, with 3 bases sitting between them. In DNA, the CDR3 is TGTGCCAGCACTGCAACTAATGAAAAACTGTTTTTT. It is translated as CASTATNEKLFF.

CDR3 amino acids: CASSSIQGSNIQYF. DNA of the CDR3: TGTGCCAGCAGCTCTATCCAGGGGAGTAACATTCAGTACTTC. This chain joins TRBV11-2 and TRBJ2-4; maybe TRBD1 (6 bases). CDR3 length: 14 amino acids. V shed 4 bases and J shed 7 bases, with 14 bases lying between them. Germline loops: CDR1 SGHAT, CDR2 FQNNGV.

The CDR3 bases are TGTGCCATCAGTGATCGGAATGCTGAGTATGGCTACACCTTC. It translates to CAISDRNAEYGYTF. The chain employs TRBV10-3 and TRBJ1-2; D not resolved. Germline loops: CDR1 ENHRY, CDR2 SYGVKD. This CDR3 region has 14 residues. V lost 3 bases to trimming and J lost 5 bases, with 13 bases between them.

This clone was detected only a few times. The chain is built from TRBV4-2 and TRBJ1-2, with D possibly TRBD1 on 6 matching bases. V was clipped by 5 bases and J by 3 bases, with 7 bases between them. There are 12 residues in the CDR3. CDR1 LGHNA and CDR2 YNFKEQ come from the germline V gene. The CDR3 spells CASSGQYYGYTF. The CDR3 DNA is TGTGCCAGCAGCGGACAGTACTATGGCTACACCTTC.